Each of the 30 T cell receptor beta chains below was sequenced from the same sample in a study of blood T cell repertoires in COVID-19. Only in-frame clones appear in the TCRdb table, and some are missing; sequencing was by immunoSEQ multiplex PCR. The data contain tens of thousands of clones, about 88% of them singletons. The specimen sequenced was peripheral blood. The receptor source for this set is a human donor in a cohort sampled during active COVID-19.

The chain links TRBV2 to TRBJ1-2; possible D gene TRBD1, 6 bases. The germline CDR1 and CDR2 sequences are SNHLY and FYNNEI. The CDR3 has 14 residues. Trimming cost V 1 base and J 8 bases, with 14 bases left between them. For the CDR3, the DNA is TGTGCCAGCAGTGAAGTACAGGGCGCAAAGGGCTACACCTTC. Protein product: CASSEVQGAKGYTF.

The genes are TRBV12-3 or TRBV12-4 and TRBJ2-7; D remains ambiguous. V shed 2 bases and J shed 7 bases, with 9 bases lying between them. CDR3 length: 12 amino acids. In DNA form, the CDR3 reads TGTGCCAGCAGTTTACTGAGGTGGGAGCAGTACTTC. Its protein product is CASSLLRWEQYF.

The chain uses TRBV28 and TRBJ2-4; TRBD1 matches at 10 bases. CDR1 is MDHEN and CDR2 is SYDVKM in the germline V gene. The V segment lost 6 bases and the J segment 6 bases; nucleotides outside the gene matches: 8. The CDR3 contains 15 residues. CDR3 DNA: TGTGCCAGCAGGGCCGGGACAGGGGTAGGAAACATTCAGTACTTC. This translates into CASRAGTGVGNIQYF.

J is TRBJ2-7 and V is TRBV19; 8 nucleotides line up with TRBD2. With 8 bases clipped from V and 2 bases from J, the junction kept 8 bases outside the gene matches. Germline loops: CDR1 LNHDA, CDR2 SQIVND (reference sequence). This CDR3 is built from 14 residues. CDR3 sequence: CASALGRGAYEQYF. The DNA of the CDR3 is TGTGCCAGTGCATTGGGGCGGGGGGCCTACGAGCAGTACTTC.

This chain uses TRBV5-1 with TRBJ2-2; TRBD1 matches 8 bases. The CDR3 is 18 residues long. CDR1 and CDR2 from the germline V gene are SGHRS and YFSETQ. J gave up 1 base and V 0 bases, and 8 bases lay outside the gene matches. The CDR3, as DNA: TGCGCCAGCAGCTTGGCGCCACCCGGGACAGGGAACACCGGGGAGCTGTTTTTT. Protein: CASSLAPPGTGNTGELFF.

The chain combines TRBV9 with TRBJ2-2; D perhaps matches TRBD1 (5 bases). The V end was cut by 4 bases, the J end by 6 bases, with 10 bases between. Germline lookup yields CDR1 SGDLS and CDR2 YYNGEE. This CDR3 has 13 amino acids. The CDR3 DNA reads as TGTGCCAGCAGCTCCCAGGGTCCCGGGGAGCTGTTTTTT. Translating it yields CASSSQGPGELFF.

This chain joins TRBV11-2 and TRBJ2-7; 13 positions match TRBD2. After removal of 3 bases from V and 6 bases from J, the junction contained 5 bases not matched to a gene. CDR3 size: 15 residues. Germline V CDR1 and CDR2: SGHAT, FQNNGV. This chain's CDR3 is CASSFGLAGVGEQYF. CDR3 sequence (DNA): TGTGCCAGCAGCTTTGGACTAGCGGGAGTTGGCGAGCAGTACTTC.

The chain joins TRBV5-1 to TRBJ1-3; a possible D gene is TRBD1 (6 bases). CDR1 and CDR2 (germline): SGHRS, YFSETQ. The V gene lost 4 bases and the J gene lost 0 bases, with 14 bases spanning the gap. CDR3 length equals 16 residues. CDR3 nucleotides: TGCGCCAGCAGCCCCCGGACAGCGAGCTCTGGAAACACCATATATTTT. Protein product: CASSPRTASSGNTIYF.

The chain is built from TRBV28 and TRBJ1-2; D remains unclear. This CDR3 is 13 amino acids long. The V gene's germline CDR1 is MDHEN and CDR2 SYDVKM. With 4 bases removed from V and 1 base from J, the gap between germline ends came to 7 bases. CDR3 bases: TGTGCCAGCAGTTACAGCGGTAACTATGGCTACACCTTC. Translated, it gives CASSYSGNYGYTF.

The V call is TRBV7-2, the J call TRBJ1-6, with TRBD1 as a possible D gene (6 bases). Trimming stripped 3 bases from V and 5 bases from J, with 11 bases between. Germline V lookup: CDR1 SGHTA, CDR2 FQGNSA. The CDR3 runs 15 residues. The CDR3 is CASSFGQLNNSPLHF. The CDR3 DNA reads as TGTGCCAGCAGCTTCGGACAGCTTAATAATTCACCCCTCCACTTT.

The chain recombines TRBV13 with TRBJ2-1, with 10 bases matching TRBD2. The CDR3 extends over 16 amino acids. Germline-derived CDR1 and CDR2 are PRHDT and FYEKMQ (reference sequence). V lost 2 bases, J lost 3 bases, and 4 bases stayed unmatched. The CDR3 DNA reads as TGTGCCAGCAGCTTAAGTAGCGGGAGGATCTACAATGAGCAGTTCTTC. Translation gives CASSLSSGRIYNEQFF.

This chain joins TRBV19 and TRBJ2-2; 11 nucleotides match TRBD1. The CDR3 sequence is 16 residues long. The V gene's germline CDR1 is LNHDA and CDR2 SQIVND (reference sequence). Losses at the gene ends were 4 bases for V and 4 bases for J; bases not matched to a gene: 5. Here the CDR3 reads CASSRGQGAGTGELFF. DNA for the CDR3: TGTGCCAGTAGTAGAGGACAGGGGGCGGGCACCGGGGAGCTGTTTTTT.

This rearrangement joins TRBV6-2 or TRBV6-3 to TRBJ2-3; 9 nucleotides align to TRBD2. This CDR3 has 15 residues. Losses at the gene ends were 4 bases for V and 0 bases for J; bases not matched to a gene: 2. Germline assignment: CDR1 MNHEY and CDR2 SVGEGT. In nucleotides, the CDR3 is TGTGCCAGCAGTTTACTAGCGGGCAGCACAGATACGCAGTATTTT. Its translation is CASSLLAGSTDTQYF.

The chain is built from TRBV6-2 or TRBV6-3 and TRBJ1-5; 9 bases are a match to TRBD1. CDR1 and CDR2 from the germline V gene are MNHEY and SVGEGT. V lost 5 bases and J lost 1; bases outside the gene matches: 12. CDR3 length: 18 residues. In DNA, the CDR3 is TGTGCCAGCAGTCGGGACAGGGCTTTGTATTTGAGCAATCAGCCCCAGCATTTT. Amino acids: CASSRDRALYLSNQPQHF.

J is TRBJ2-7 and V is TRBV5-1; the match to TRBD2 covers 8 bases. The CDR3 sequence is 18 residues long. CDR1 and CDR2 from the germline V gene are SGHRS and YFSETQ. The trim removed 0 bases at V and 6 bases at J, leaving 17 bases unmatched. The CDR3 loop is CASSLADWAGGSLAEQYF. For the CDR3, the DNA is TGCGCCAGCAGCTTGGCCGATTGGGCGGGGGGATCATTAGCCGAGCAGTACTTC.

The chain carries TRBV9 and TRBJ2-7; D perhaps matches TRBD2 (5 bases). With 1 base removed from V and 4 bases from J, the gap between germline ends came to 12 bases. The CDR3 is 14 residues long. Germline V gene lookup returns CDR1 SGDLS and CDR2 YYNGEE. This CDR3 reads CASSVYREGYEQYF. CDR3 sequence (DNA): TGTGCCAGCAGCGTATATCGGGAAGGATACGAGCAGTACTTC.

The V call is TRBV15, the J call TRBJ2-7; 11 nucleotides match TRBD2. The CDR3 contains 17 residues. The V gene end was trimmed by 1 base and the J gene end by 3 bases; junction bases not matched to a gene: 8. Germline CDR1 reads LNHNV; CDR2 reads YYDKDF (reference sequence). CDR3 coding DNA: TGTGCCACCAGCAGAGGCCCTAGCGGGGGGAACTTCTACGAGCAGTACTTC. This encodes CATSRGPSGGNFYEQYF.

J is TRBJ2-1 and V is TRBV18; D might be TRBD2 (5 bases). This CDR3 region has 18 residues. Trimming removed 0 bases at V and 0 bases at J, with 15 bases between. CDR1 and CDR2 from the germline V gene are KGHSH and LQKENI. The CDR3 DNA follows: TGTGCCAGCTCACCACCGTTTAGGGCGGGCCCCTCCTACAATGAGCAGTTCTTC. Translating gives CASSPPFRAGPSYNEQFF.

This clone came up a few times. The chain has TRBV11-2 and TRBJ2-5, with 7 bases identical to TRBD2. CDR1 and CDR2 from the germline V gene are SGHAT and FQNNGV. With V trimmed by 5 bases and J by 3 bases, 12 bases remained unmatched. The CDR3 is 16 residues long. The CDR3 spells CASSQRSGRGKETQYF. CDR3 coding DNA: TGTGCCAGCAGCCAAAGATCAGGGCGGGGGAAAGAGACCCAGTACTTC.

The chain has TRBV6-5 and TRBJ2-3; 7 nucleotides agree with TRBD1. Trimming took 5 bases from V and 2 from J; bases not matched to a gene: 7. This CDR3 has 15 residues. Germline CDR1 MNHEY, CDR2 SVGAGI. As DNA, the CDR3 is TGTGCCAGCAGTAATGACAGGGTCAACACAGATACGCAGTATTTT. It yields the protein CASSNDRVNTDTQYF.

V is TRBV29-1 and J is TRBJ1-2; tentative D call: TRBD1 (5 bases). The CDR3 loop spans 13 amino acids. From germline, CDR1 is SQVTM and CDR2 ANQGSEA. V lost 8 bases and J lost 4, with 17 bases in between. The CDR3 DNA reads as TGCAGCACACGTCAGGGTGGTACCTATGGCTACACCTTC. It codes for CSTRQGGTYGYTF.

The rearrangement joins TRBV5-1 to TRBJ2-1; possibly TRBD2 for D (6 bases). CDR1 and CDR2 from the germline V gene are SGHRS and YFSETQ. V lost 4 bases, J lost 2 bases, and 16 bases lay in between. CDR3 length: 16 residues. The CDR3 sequence is CASSRTLGGTYNEQFF. The CDR3 DNA is TGCGCCAGCAGCCGGACACTCGGCGGGACCTACAATGAGCAGTTCTTC.

The chain joins TRBV19 to TRBJ2-1, with D maybe TRBD2 (6 bases). The ends were cut back, 8 bases at V and 7 bases at J, with 27 bases in the middle. Germline values: CDR1 LNHDA, CDR2 SQIVND (reference sequence). CDR3 length: 17 residues. The CDR3 region has the DNA TGTGCCAGTCGGAGGGGTTCCGGGACGGAGGTCGTTAATGAGCAGTTCTTC. Amino acids: CASRRGSGTEVVNEQFF.

The gene calls are TRBV5-1 and TRBJ2-1, with D perhaps TRBD1 (6 bases). Germline CDR1 SGHRS, CDR2 YFSETQ. This CDR3 contains 14 residues. V was pared by 4 bases and J by 7 bases, with 15 bases between. Here the CDR3 DNA reads TGCGCCAGCAGCCCTCTACAGGGTGTAAATGAGCAGTTCTTC. Encoded protein: CASSPLQGVNEQFF.

This chain uses TRBV6-5 with TRBJ1-6; D perhaps matches TRBD1 (6 bases). The CDR3 spans 14 residues. Germline values: CDR1 MNHEY, CDR2 SVGAGI. V lost 7 bases and J 3 bases, leaving 10 bases between the germline ends. The CDR3 loop is CASIGQIYNSPLHF. In DNA form, the CDR3 reads TGTGCCAGCATCGGACAGATCTATAATTCACCCCTCCACTTT.

The rearrangement uses TRBV28 and TRBJ1-4, with 9 bases aligning to TRBD1. CDR1 is MDHEN, CDR2 SYDVKM, per germline. The CDR3 loop spans 15 amino acids. V was clipped by 2 bases and J by 8 bases; unmatched bases: 6. CDR3 nucleotide sequence: TGTGCCAGCAGTTTACCTGGGACAGGGATGGAAAAACTGTTTTTT. As protein: CASSLPGTGMEKLFF.

The chain recombines TRBV19 with TRBJ2-1, with 14 bases lining up with TRBD2. The CDR3 is 21 amino acids. CDR1 is LNHDA and CDR2 is SQIVND in the germline V gene (reference sequence). Trimming took 6 bases from V and 6 from J; bases not matched to a gene: 22. The chain's CDR3 is CASSAARVLPGLAGVANEQFF. Here the CDR3 DNA reads TGTGCCAGTAGCGCCGCACGGGTGCTACCGGGACTAGCGGGAGTAGCCAATGAGCAGTTCTTC.

The J gene is TRBJ2-3, the V gene TRBV5-1; 8 bases agree with TRBD2. The CDR3 runs to 14 residues. J lost 2 bases, V lost 7 bases, and 6 bases had no gene match. Germline CDR1 SGHRS, CDR2 YFSETQ. The CDR3 DNA reads as TGCGCCAGCTCCACGGGGGGGCCCACAGATACGCAGTATTTT. As protein: CASSTGGPTDTQYF. Supplemented by reference TRBV5-1 and TRBJ2-3, the full variable domain reads KAGVTQTPRYLIKTRGQQVTLSCSPISGHRSVSWYQQTPGQGLQFLFEYFSETQRNKGNFPGRFSGRQFSNSRSEMNVSTLELGDSALYLCASSTGGPTDTQYFGPGTRLTVL.

This chain's CDR3 is CASSLDWYREGTEAFF. The CDR3 nucleotides read TGCGCCAGCAGCTTGGATTGGTACAGGGAGGGTACTGAAGCTTTCTTT. This chain joins TRBV5-1 and TRBJ1-1, with TRBD1 as a possible D gene (6 bases). Trimming cost V 0 bases and J 5 bases, with 17 bases left between them. The CDR3 covers 16 residues. Per germline, CDR1 SGHRS and CDR2 YFSETQ. The whole variable domain, filled in from reference TRBV5-1 and TRBJ1-1, reads KAGVTQTPRYLIKTRGQQVTLSCSPISGHRSVSWYQQTPGQGLQFLFEYFSETQRNKGNFPGRFSGRQFSNSRSEMNVSTLELGDSALYLCASSLDWYREGTEAFFGQGTRLTVV.

This chain uses TRBV18 with TRBJ2-7; weak D call: TRBD2 (5 bases). CDR1 KGHSH and CDR2 LQKENI come from the germline V gene. Trimming removed 4 bases from V and 0 bases from J, with 13 bases in between. The CDR3 contains 15 residues. Written as DNA, the CDR3 is TGTGCCAGCTCACGCTCAGCGGTCGCCTCCTACGAGCAGTACTTC. Its translation is CASSRSAVASYEQYF. The full variable domain, in which reference TRBV18 and TRBJ2-7 provide the parts outside the CDR3, is NAGVMQNPRHLVRRRGQEARLRCSPMKGHSHVYWYRQLPEEGLKFMVYLQKENIIDESGMPKERFSAEFPKEGPSILRIQQVVRGDSAAYFCASSRSAVASYEQYFGPGTRLTVT.